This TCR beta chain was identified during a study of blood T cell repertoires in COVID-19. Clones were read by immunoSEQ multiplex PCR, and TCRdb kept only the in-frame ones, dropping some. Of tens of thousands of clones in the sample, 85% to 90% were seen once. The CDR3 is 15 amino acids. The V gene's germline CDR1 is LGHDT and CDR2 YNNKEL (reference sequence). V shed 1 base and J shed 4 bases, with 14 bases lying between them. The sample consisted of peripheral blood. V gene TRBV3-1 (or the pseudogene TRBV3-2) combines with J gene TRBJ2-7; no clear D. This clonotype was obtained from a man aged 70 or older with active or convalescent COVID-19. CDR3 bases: TGTGCCAGCAGCCAAGGGATAATCCAGGCTTACGAGCAGTACTTC. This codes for CASSQGIIQAYEQYF.